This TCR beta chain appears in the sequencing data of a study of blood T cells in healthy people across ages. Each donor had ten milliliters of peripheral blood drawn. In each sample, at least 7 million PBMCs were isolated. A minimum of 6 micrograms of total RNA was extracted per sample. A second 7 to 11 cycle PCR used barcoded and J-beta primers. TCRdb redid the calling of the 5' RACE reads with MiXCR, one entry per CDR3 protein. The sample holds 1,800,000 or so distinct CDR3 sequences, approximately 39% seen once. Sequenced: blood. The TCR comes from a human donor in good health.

In DNA form, the CDR3 reads TGTGCCAGCAGCTTCGACAGTCCCCTCGAGCAGTACTTC. It encodes CASSFDSPLEQYF. The rearrangement uses TRBV7-2 and TRBJ2-7; D possibly corresponds to TRBD1 (5 bases). V was cut by 3 bases and J by 6 bases, with 12 bases left in between. The CDR3 extends over 13 amino acids. CDR1 is SGHTA and CDR2 is FQGNSA in the germline V gene.